These 14 T cell receptor beta chains were all obtained from the same sample, sequenced in a study of metastatic and nonmetastatic thyroid tumors. Using MiXCR, TCRdb re-called clones from the PCR reads. This sample yields approximately 35,000 clones, of which about a fifth are seen a single time; less than 4% belongs to the top ten. Before thyroid surgery, none of the patients had received any treatment. The specimen was tumor tissue. Receptor source: a male donor with papillary thyroid cancer or a benign thyroid nodule (not recorded which). Some clones in this sample may be carry-over from other donors' samples.

This clone was picked up many times. This rearrangement joins TRBV18 to TRBJ2-4; D perhaps matches TRBD2 (6 bases). The germline V gene encodes CDR1 KGHSH and CDR2 LQKENI. V was clipped by 2 bases and J by 3 bases, with 8 bases between them. There are 14 residues in the CDR3. CDR3 residues: CASSPAGGKNIQYF. DNA for the CDR3: TGTGCCAGCTCACCAGCCGGGGGCAAAAACATTCAGTACTTC. Combining the CDR3 with reference TRBV18 and TRBJ2-4 gives the whole variable domain NAGVMQNPRHLVRRRGQEARLRCSPMKGHSHVYWYRQLPEEGLKFMVYLQKENIIDESGMPKERFSAEFPKEGPSILRIQQVVRGDSAAYFCASSPAGGKNIQYFGAGTRLSVL.

This clone was detected ten times or more. The chain recombines TRBV29-1 with TRBJ1-1; 9 nucleotides agree with TRBD1. With 6 bases clipped from V and 0 bases from J, the junction kept 2 bases outside the gene matches. CDR1 and CDR2 from the germline V gene are SQVTM and ANQGSEA. CDR3 length: 13 residues. Here the CDR3 reads CSVDRGLNTEAFF. Here the CDR3 DNA reads TGCAGCGTGGACAGGGGCTTGAACACTGAAGCTTTCTTT.

This clone was seen only a few times. The chain's CDR3 is CASSLETSGSGTEQFF. The CDR3 DNA follows: TGTGCCAGCAGCTTGGAAACTAGCGGGAGTGGAACTGAGCAGTTCTTC. The chain recombines TRBV5-4 with TRBJ2-1; 11 bases align to TRBD2. The V segment lost 0 bases and the J segment 9 bases; nucleotides outside the gene matches: 8. This CDR3 comprises 16 residues. Germline CDR1 is SGHNT and CDR2 is YYREEE (reference sequence).

In its sample, this clone was seen a few times. The chain carries TRBV9 and TRBJ2-7; TRBD1 might be the D (6 bases). The V end lost 3 bases, the J end lost 4 bases, and 8 bases lay between the germline ends. The germline V gene has CDR1 SGDLS and CDR2 YYNGEE. This CDR3 is 12 amino acids long. The chain's CDR3 is CASSGQGYEQYF. CDR3 DNA sequence: TGTGCCAGCAGCGGCCAGGGGTACGAGCAGTACTTC.

The rearrangement links TRBV5-1 to TRBJ2-1; 8 positions match TRBD2. The CDR3 runs to 16 residues. The germline V gene encodes CDR1 SGHRS and CDR2 YFSETQ. With V trimmed by 0 bases and J by 1 base, 3 bases remained unmatched. The CDR3, as DNA: TGCGCCAGCAGCTTGGAACCTAGCGGGTCCTACAATGAGCAGTTCTTC. This translates into CASSLEPSGSYNEQFF.

This clone was counted at least ten times. The chain is built from TRBV3-1 and TRBJ1-2; D is uncertain. The ends were cut back, 2 bases at V and 7 bases at J, with 14 bases in the middle. The CDR3 length is 14 residues. Per germline, CDR1 LGHDT and CDR2 YNNKEL (reference sequence). The CDR3 nucleotides are TGTGCCAGCAGCCAAAGGGAAACTCAAGGTGGCTACACCTTC. The encoded protein is CASSQRETQGGYTF.

This clone was seen repeatedly, ten times or more. The chain employs TRBV2 and TRBJ2-7; tentative D call: TRBD2 (6 bases). This CDR3 is 16 amino acids long. Trimming left V 0 bases short and J 3 bases short, with 15 bases between. Germline CDR1 and CDR2: SNHLY and FYNNEI. The CDR3 spells CASSEAMLREYYEQYF. CDR3 coding DNA: TGTGCCAGCAGTGAAGCCATGCTTCGGGAGTACTACGAGCAGTACTTC. The full variable domain, completed using reference TRBV2 and TRBJ2-7, is EPEVTQTPSHQVTQMGQEVILRCVPISNHLYFYWYRQILGQKVEFLVSFYNNEISEKSEIFDDQFSVERPDGSNFTLKIRSTKLEDSAMYFCASSEAMLREYYEQYFGPGTRLTVT.

The sample holds many counts of this clone. Other nucleotide sequences from this sample produce the same CDR3. The chain links TRBV11-2 to TRBJ2-1, with D unresolved. The CDR3 covers 16 residues. V was cut by 5 bases and J by 5 bases, with 19 bases left in between. The V gene's germline CDR1 is SGHAT and CDR2 FQNNGV. The CDR3 DNA sequence: TGTGCCAGCAGCCTCCAGTCTCAAGTGGGGAACAATGAGCAGTTCTTC. Amino acid sequence: CASSLQSQVGNNEQFF.

This chain links TRBV11-3 with TRBJ2-7; no reliable D call. CDR3 length: 16 residues. Germline V gene data show CDR1 as SGHNT and CDR2 as YENEEA. The V end was cut by 1 base, the J end by 3 bases, with 16 bases between. CDR3 residues: CASSLGHPQYDYEQYF. The CDR3 coding sequence is TGTGCCAGCAGCTTAGGCCACCCCCAATACGACTACGAGCAGTACTTC.

This clone has only a few counts. The chain carries TRBV6-2 or TRBV6-3 and TRBJ2-7; perhaps D is TRBD1 or TRBD2 (5 bases each). Per germline, CDR1 MNHEY and CDR2 SVGEGT. Trimming removed 4 bases from V and 7 bases from J, with 14 bases in between. This CDR3 comprises 13 residues. CDR3 in DNA: TGTGCCAGCAGTTGGGACGCCTTCGCTGAGCAGTACTTC. This translates into CASSWDAFAEQYF.

This clone was counted only a few times. This rearrangement joins TRBV6-1 to TRBJ2-1; TRBD2 matches at 7 bases. The V gene end was trimmed by 4 bases and the J gene end by 10 bases; junction bases not matched to a gene: 16. Germline CDR1 reads MNHNS; CDR2 reads SASEGT. The CDR3 loop spans 16 amino acids. DNA for the CDR3: TGTGCCAGCAGTGGCACTTTCGGGAGGTGTCGAAAAGAGCAGTTCTTC. It yields the protein CASSGTFGRCRKEQFF.

This clone was observed a few times. The chain carries TRBV6-1 and TRBJ1-1; no reliable D call. Germline lookup yields CDR1 MNHNS and CDR2 SASEGT. V was clipped by 2 bases and J by 0 bases, with 7 bases between them. The CDR3 covers 14 residues. CDR3 residues: CASSEWILNTEAFF. CDR3 in DNA: TGTGCCAGCAGTGAATGGATATTGAACACTGAAGCTTTCTTT.

The sample holds a few counts of this clone. The J gene is TRBJ2-1, the V gene TRBV28; 10 bases align to TRBD2. Germline CDR1 reads MDHEN; CDR2 reads SYDVKM. The CDR3 is 16 amino acids. Losses at the gene ends were 7 bases for V and 5 bases for J; bases not matched to a gene: 11. The CDR3 DNA reads TGTGCCAGCATCGCCGGGCTAGCGGGAGTAAACAATGAGCAGTTCTTC. As protein: CASIAGLAGVNNEQFF.

The V and J genes are TRBV28 and TRBJ2-7; TRBD2 matches at 7 bases. The CDR3 is 15 residues long. The trim removed 3 bases at V and 3 bases at J, leaving 8 bases unmatched. From germline, CDR1 is MDHEN and CDR2 SYDVKM. The CDR3 nucleotides are TGTGCCAGCAGTTTTATCGGGAGGCTTGACTACGAGCAGTACTTC. Amino acids: CASSFIGRLDYEQYF.